The clone carrying this T cell receptor (beta chain) appeared a few times. One entry per CDR3 protein results from TCRdb running MiXCR on the 5' RACE reads. The repertoire holds over 200,000 distinct CDR3 sequences, with roughly 6.8% as singletons. The CDR3 has 14 amino acids. From germline, CDR1 is KGHSH and CDR2 LQKENI. Trimming at V came to 3 bases and at J to 4 bases, leaving 4 bases not matched to a gene. This sample is drawn from a study of T cells after yellow fever vaccination. Study-wide background: In the case of low-cell-number fractions, SMART-Seq v4 Ultra Low Input was used for preparation.

This TCR was recovered from a man aged 25 to 40 who received the YFV17D yellow fever vaccine. The chain combines TRBV18 with TRBJ2-3; 7 nucleotides agree with TRBD2. Specimen: CD4+ T cells sorted from PBMCs, collected on the day of the yellow fever booster vaccination. The CDR3: CASSPGLSADTQYF. The CDR3 region has the DNA TGTGCCAGCTCACCGGGACTAAGTGCAGATACGCAGTATTTT.